These 8 T cell receptor beta chains share one sample of origin, sequenced in a study of human T cells and chemical hapten exposure. Time point here: pre-sensitization, week 0. The treatment is: therapeutic diphenylcyclopropenone sensitization with weekly scalp DPC. A single record per CDR3 protein comes from TCRdb applying MiXCR to the RACE reads. This table has 60,000 to 70,000 distinct CDR3 sequences, approximately 9.9% appearing once. The sample was whole blood, taken in connection with sensitization to the hapten diphenylcyclopropenone (DPC). Receptors originate from a woman in her forties or fifties with alopecia areata. Some clones in this sample may be carry-over from other donors' samples.

This clonotype was seen ten or more times. The rearrangement links TRBV27 to TRBJ2-1, with D possibly matching TRBD1 (5 bases). Germline CDR1 is MNHEY and CDR2 is SMNVEV (reference sequence). Trimming cost V 7 bases and J 0 bases, with 13 bases left between them. The CDR3 extends over 15 amino acids. Here the CDR3 DNA reads TGTGCCAGCAATGACAGAACCAGCTCCTACAATGAGCAGTTCTTC. It encodes CASNDRTSSYNEQFF.

This clonotype was detected only a few times. The gene calls are TRBV7-9 and TRBJ1-1; D gene uncertain. CDR1 and CDR2 from the germline V gene are SEHNR and FQNEAQ (reference sequence). The CDR3 is made up of 13 amino acids. The V end was cut by 6 bases, the J end by 0 bases, with 8 bases between. This CDR3 is CASRPTMNTEAFF. CDR3 in DNA: TGTGCCAGCAGGCCGACTATGAACACTGAAGCTTTCTTT.

This clonotype occurred many times. The J gene is TRBJ2-1, the V gene TRBV12-5; 8 bases are shared with TRBD2. The CDR3 sequence is 12 residues long. CDR1 and CDR2 (germline): LGHNT, FRNRAP. V was clipped by 7 bases and J by 16 bases; unmatched bases: 12. This chain's CDR3 is CASALDSGIRFF. CDR3 in DNA: TGTGCTAGTGCCCTCGATAGCGGGATACGATTCTTC.

This clonotype was recorded at least ten times. This chain uses TRBV7-2 with TRBJ2-2; a possible D gene is TRBD1 (6 bases). Germline values: CDR1 SGHTA, CDR2 FQGNSA. The CDR3 spans 17 residues. Trimming took 5 bases from V and 2 from J, leaving 18 bases between them. The CDR3 bases are TGTGCCAGCAGCCTCCTTCCGGGACATAAAAACACCGGGGAGCTGTTTTTT. Amino acid sequence: CASSLLPGHKNTGELFF.

This clonotype turned up a few times. The rearrangement uses TRBV7-2 and TRBJ1-1; D call uncertain. Germline-derived CDR1 and CDR2 are SGHTA and FQGNSA. The CDR3 runs to 15 residues. With 0 bases removed from V and 2 bases from J, the gap between germline ends came to 10 bases. CDR3 residues: CASSLASQANTEAFF. In nucleotides, the CDR3 is TGTGCCAGCAGCTTAGCTTCGCAGGCAAACACTGAAGCTTTCTTT.

The rearrangement joins TRBV6-2 or TRBV6-3 to TRBJ2-2; 9 bases agree with TRBD1. V was clipped by 6 bases and J by 6 bases; unmatched bases: 5. This CDR3 spans 14 amino acids. CDR1 is MNHEY, CDR2 SVGEGT, per germline. The CDR3 loop reads CASSLQGAAGELFF. In nucleotides, the CDR3 is TGTGCCAGCAGCCTACAGGGGGCGGCCGGGGAGCTGTTTTTT.

Ten or more counts support this clonotype. The DNA for the CDR3 is TGCAGCGTCGGGGGGTTCTCCTACAATGAGCAGTTCTTC. It yields the protein CSVGGFSYNEQFF. The chain recombines TRBV29-1 with TRBJ2-1; 7 bases line up with TRBD2. Germline assignment: CDR1 SQVTM and CDR2 ANQGSEA. V was clipped by 6 bases and J by 0 bases; unmatched bases: 2. CDR3 length: 13 residues.

Only a few counts were recorded for this clonotype. The chain couples TRBV20-1 to TRBJ2-1; 11 positions match TRBD2. Germline CDR1 reads DFQATT; CDR2 reads SNEGSKA (reference sequence). V shed 2 bases and J 5 bases; nucleotides not matched to a gene: 5. The CDR3 consists of 15 residues. The CDR3 nucleotides are TGCAGTGCTAGACCCGGACTAGCGGGCGACAATGAGCAGTTCTTC. It is translated as CSARPGLAGDNEQFF.